This entry describes one T cell receptor (beta chain). The antigen remains unidentified. At one of its ends the junction is not consistent with the germline gene, which may arise from a read error. The sample originates from a study of early T cells in non-severe SARS-CoV-2 infection. Study at large: From unsorted whole blood, bulk RNA was sequenced, and the chains remained unpaired. Study conclusions and caveats: Matching against VDJdb likely underestimated virus-specific expansions, favoring anti-spike CD8.

The TCR library protocol attached unique molecular identifiers to the individual cDNA molecules. Each CDR3 protein gets one entry after TCRdb re-called the 5' RACE reads with MiXCR. The sample has over 60,000 distinct CDR3 sequences, about 9.4% seen once. The CDR3 has 14 amino acids. CDR1 and CDR2 (germline): SGHRS, YFSETQ. Source material: whole blood. The genes are TRBV5-1 and TRBJ2-7, with D unclear. This clonotype was obtained from an adult who was a healthcare worker with PCR-confirmed SARS-CoV-2 infection or an uninfected control (not recorded which). This chain's CDR3 is CASSLRDPAYELYF. DNA for the CDR3: TGCGCCAGCAGCTTGAGGGATCCCGCCTACGAGCTGTACTTC.